One and the same sample provided the 8 T cell receptor beta chains below, sequenced in a study of T cell changes during pregnancy in multiple sclerosis. The method was immunoSEQ multiplex PCR; TCRdb's version includes in-frame clones alone and lacks a portion of them. The repertoire consists of 75,000 to 95,000 clones, with more than 80% occurring once and the leading ten covering approximately 0.97%. This specimen was peripheral blood, taken in the first trimester of pregnancy. The receptors come from a female donor in good health, enrolled as a control in a pregnancy study.

The chain is built from TRBV7-8 and TRBJ2-7, with unresolved D. Trimming took off 6 bases at V and 7 bases at J, with 13 bases between the two ends. The CDR3 is made up of 12 amino acids. Germline V gene data show CDR1 as SGHVS and CDR2 as FQNEAQ. In nucleotides, the CDR3 is TGTGCCAGCAGTCTAAATCGGGTAGAGCAGTACTTC. Protein product: CASSLNRVEQYF.

CDR3 bases: TGTGCCGCGACGGAGCCTAACACCGGGGAGCTGTTTTTT. Its translation: CAATEPNTGELFF. The chain carries TRBV10-3 and TRBJ2-2; no clear D. Germline CDR1 is ENHRY and CDR2 is SYGVKD. The V end was cut by 11 bases, the J end by 2 bases, with 12 bases between. CDR3 length equals 13 residues.

The V gene is TRBV5-8, the J gene TRBJ1-1, with D unclear. The V gene lost 4 bases and the J gene lost 4 bases, with 14 bases spanning the gap. The CDR3 contains 14 residues. The germline V gene has CDR1 SGHTS and CDR2 YDEGEE. The CDR3, as DNA: TGTGCCAGCAGCGTGACACCAGGCGCCACTGAAGCTTTCTTT. Translated, it gives CASSVTPGATEAFF.

V and J are TRBV9 and TRBJ2-1, with D possibly matching TRBD1 (6 bases). Trimming stripped 4 bases from V and 6 bases from J, with 20 bases between. There are 16 residues in the CDR3. Germline CDR1 SGDLS, CDR2 YYNGEE. CDR3 protein: CASSTHRDYTRNEQFF. The CDR3 DNA sequence: TGTGCCAGCAGCACCCACAGGGATTACACGCGCAATGAGCAGTTCTTC.

The chain employs TRBV14 and TRBJ2-1; 11 bases are a match to TRBD2. CDR1 and CDR2 (germline): SGHDN, FVKESK. The J segment lost 10 bases and the V segment lost 2 bases, leaving 13 bases of the junction unmatched. The CDR3 is made up of 17 amino acids. This chain's CDR3 is CASSQLIATSGMVEQFF. The CDR3 DNA is TGTGCCAGCAGCCAACTTATCGCGACTAGCGGGATGGTGGAGCAGTTCTTC.

V gene TRBV10-3 combines with J gene TRBJ1-6, with no clear D. This CDR3 is 14 amino acids long. The V gene lost 2 bases and the J gene lost 9 bases, with 11 bases spanning the gap. Germline values: CDR1 ENHRY, CDR2 SYGVKD. The chain's CDR3 is CAISEGGYGSPLHF. CDR3 sequence (DNA): TGTGCCATCAGTGAGGGAGGGTACGGTTCACCCCTCCACTTT.

The chain recombines TRBV7-2 with TRBJ2-3; D is unresolved. Trimming cost V 5 bases and J 5 bases, with 20 bases left between them. This CDR3 has 16 amino acids. Germline CDR1 SGHTA, CDR2 FQGNSA. The CDR3 DNA is TGTGCCAGCAGCCGTATCGGTCAAACGCGCATAGATACGCAGTATTTT. It encodes CASSRIGQTRIDTQYF.

The chain is built from TRBV28 and TRBJ2-3, with TRBD2 matching 10 bases. Germline trimming cut 4 bases from V and 0 bases from J; bases unmatched to any gene: 7. In germline, CDR1 is MDHEN, CDR2 SYDVKM. The CDR3 is 17 amino acids. The CDR3 region is CASSWIAGGTSTDTQYF. In DNA, the CDR3 is TGTGCCAGCAGTTGGATAGCGGGAGGTACTAGCACAGATACGCAGTATTTT.